Sequencing of this TCR beta chain was carried out in a study of T-cell reconstitution after alpha-beta-depleted transplantation in children. Study findings and constraints: Where alpha-beta T cells came from about two months after transplant was reportedly several hundred expanded graft clones. T-cell counts and diversity were attributed mostly to newly produced T cells one year after transplant.

Unique molecular identifiers were incorporated when the TCRbeta library was constructed. Each CDR3 protein is one row after TCRdb ran MiXCR on the PCR reads. The table lists 800,000 to 1,000,000 distinct CDR3 sequences, 25% to 30% of them singletons. This clonotype occurred once. The target antigen is unknown. Sample: PBMCs, mostly from graft donor cells, taken 360 days after TCRalphabeta/CD19-depleted stem cell transplant. The TCR comes from a boy in the first two years of life who had a stem cell transplant for SCID, so the T cells may come from the graft donor.

The CDR3 DNA is TGTGCCAGCAGGGCGGCAGGGGTAGAGACCCAGTACTTC. Protein sequence: CASRAAGVETQYF. The chain combines TRBV6-1 with TRBJ2-5, with D perhaps TRBD1 (6 bases). V was cut by 6 bases and J by 4 bases, with 12 bases left in between. This CDR3 spans 13 amino acids. In germline, CDR1 is MNHNS, CDR2 SASEGT.